The source of this T cell receptor (beta chain) is a study of shared clonotypes between healthy human individuals (dated by TCRdb to the early 2020s). Regarding the complete study: The cohort comprised two women and a few men aged 18 to 49 years. Per donor, leukapheresis produced somewhere between about 0.8 and 9 billion PBMCs. Per donor, three plates each were used for CD4 naive and CD4 memory, two for CD8 naive, and one for CD8 memory. The study deeply sequenced blood TCR repertoires of about 5 healthy adults to estimate repertoire size and the extent of clonotype sharing between individuals. Libraries were prepared and TCR repertoires were sequenced by different laboratories using diverse techniques, in order to increase sequencing depth and limit assay-specific biases.

For the CD8 naive samples, CD45RO-negative cells were positively selected for CCR7, yielding a CD45RA+CCR7+ population from which TemRA cells were excluded. Donors were healthy HIV-negative adults with no recently reported acute infections or vaccinations. All donors were Caucasian adults living in Nashville, Tennessee, USA. Blood was collected by leukapheresis, and PBMCs were isolated by Ficoll-Histopaque density gradient centrifugation and then cryopreserved in liquid nitrogen vapor phase. Analytical flow cytometry was used to check the purity and quantity of each magnetically sorted T cell population. Genomic DNA was isolated from each sorted fraction and quantified by UV absorbance on a Nanodrop 2000c. Trimming removed 3 bases from V and 1 base from J, leaving 8 bases between the germline ends. CDR1 and CDR2 are drawn from the germline V gene (reference sequence): MNHEY, SMNVEV. The CDR3 spans 14 residues, from the cysteine through the phenylalanine. Just the 42-base CDR3 DNA is kept, in frame starting at base 1.

Note on this clone: Its antigen is unknown. No much larger clone is present one base from it, and per-base qualities are unavailable.

TCR CDR3 regions were amplified from genomic DNA by multiplex PCR using the deep immunoSEQ assay. Extracted genomic DNA from each cell subset was spread evenly across all wells of several immunoSEQ 96-well plates, with each plate serving as a replicate. For sorted subsets, each replicate PCR was loaded with 150 to 250 ng genomic DNA, equivalent to approximately 33,000 T cell genomes. Purified libraries were quantified with a Qubit 3.0 fluorometer, sized on a Bioanalyzer 2100, and re-quantified with the KAPA Library Quantification kit. Every immunoSEQ 96-well plate was sequenced on a dedicated single-read 150-cycle Illumina NextSeq 550 flow cell. The original pipeline was this. The immunoSEQ output contained only junctional sequences without quality scores, so filtering could not match that applied to full-length reads. To assign V/J genes and CDR3, sequences were annotated against IMGT germline references using PyIR, a Python wrapper for IgBLAST v1.9. Reads with weak V/J assignments (E-value above 1e-6), missing CDR3, stop codons, out-of-frame junctions, or ambiguous translated residues were removed. A V3J clonotype was defined by an identical inferred V gene, J gene, and CDR3 amino acid sequence. To compute the percentage overlap between repertoires, the number of shared unique clonotypes was divided by the size of the smaller repertoire. RTK rarefaction, the Chao1 estimator, and Recon v2.1 estimates of unobserved clonotypes were used to assess repertoire richness. For all TCRbeta clonotypes obtained by the gDNA method from several donors, generation probabilities were computed with OLGA. TCRdb retrieved this table from immuneACCESS and kept in-frame rearrangements only. Not all clones are present; in checked studies, unresolved V genes account for under half, and no reason is known for the remainder. V, J and clone size are taken as reported in that table, and D and trimming were inferred from the DNA itself. This sample is represented by around 600,000 clones; approximately 95% of them were singletons. The top ten clones comprise around 0.11% of the sample.

Study-wide findings and limitations: Naive subsets generally had larger estimated clonotype richness than memory subsets did. Based on pairwise subsampling, the degree of clonotype sharing among donors was expected to be affected by sequencing depth. Even with the large sequencing depth, rarefaction of the sorted-subset datasets indicated that sequencing was incomplete. Sampling was restricted to blood, and TCR repertoires in tissues likely differ from the TCR repertoires found in blood. Across four donors, approximately 5% of naive CD4, roughly 3.5% of naive CD8, 2.3% of memory CD4, and 0.3% to 0.45% of memory CD8 clonotypes were shared. The small number of donors limited the genetic and exposure-history diversity represented. Clonotypes shared by all four sorted-subset donors showed higher generation probabilities than non-shared clonotypes.

The origin of this receptor is a young woman in good health. The sample comprised naive CD8+ T cells sorted from blood. The cell subset or site label here, explained by the study, means: CD45RA+CCR7+. The rearrangement joined TRBV27 to TRBJ2-3, with the D gene too uncertain to name. CDR3 sequence: CASSFGWGTDTQYF. The bases are TGTGCCAGCAGTTTTGGTTGGGGCACAGATACGCAGTATTTT.